The 7 T cell receptor beta chains in this list originate from one sample, sequenced in a study of T cell responses to AZD1222 COVID-19 vaccine (dated by TCRdb to 2020 to 2023). The sample's time point label, in plain terms: baseline before first vaccination. The library was built by means of the immunoSEQ multiplex PCR assay. Not all clones reach the TCRdb copy of this immuneACCESS table, which keeps in-frame sequences only. Checked studies attribute under half of the gap to unresolved V genes and leave the rest unexplained. The sample contains some 110,000 clones, roughly 92% of them found a single time. In total, the top ten clones hold 1.7% of the sample. Sequenced material: peripheral blood, taken on day 0 of AZD1222 vaccination. Receptors originate from an adult in good health.

The V gene is TRBV25-1, the J gene TRBJ2-7; 11 positions match TRBD1. Per germline, CDR1 MGHDK and CDR2 SYGVNS. The CDR3 extends over 15 amino acids. The CDR3 region is CASSERTGGHYVQYV. CDR3 nucleotides: TGTGCCAGCAGTGAGAGGACAGGGGGCCACTACGTGCAGTACGTC.

The V call is TRBV12-3 or TRBV12-4, the J call TRBJ1-1; D not resolved. V lost 5 bases, J lost 4 bases, and 11 bases lay in between. CDR3 length: 13 amino acids. CDR3 region: CASSRDGSTEAFF. CDR3 DNA sequence: TGTGCCAGCAGTAGGGATGGCAGCACTGAAGCTTTCTTT.

This clone was seen only once. V usage is TRBV27 and J usage is TRBJ1-5; 8 nucleotides agree with TRBD1. This CDR3 contains 13 residues. CDR1 is MNHEY and CDR2 is SMNVEV in the germline V gene (reference sequence). V dropped 5 bases and J dropped 6; count of bases not matched to a gene: 3. The CDR3 bases are TGTGCCAGCAGTCTGACAGGGGCTCAGCCCCAGCATTTT. Amino acid sequence: CASSLTGAQPQHF.

The chain recombines TRBV19 with TRBJ1-1, with a possible D match to TRBD1 (5 bases). Germline CDR1 LNHDA, CDR2 SQIVND (reference sequence). The CDR3 spans 13 residues. Trimming removed 5 bases from V and 2 bases from J, with 9 bases in between. The CDR3 protein is CASSARTNTEAFF. The CDR3 DNA follows: TGTGCCAGTAGTGCGCGGACAAACACTGAAGCTTTCTTT.

V usage is TRBV24-1 and J usage is TRBJ1-5; D remains unclear. V lost 0 bases and J 5 bases, leaving 4 bases between the germline ends. Per the germline V gene, CDR1 is KGHDR and CDR2 is SFDVKD. The CDR3 consists of 13 residues. The CDR3 DNA follows: TGTGCCACCAGTGATTTGGGGGATCAGCCCCAGCATTTT. Its translation is CATSDLGDQPQHF.

This clone is a singleton in its sample. This sequence joins TRBV30 and TRBJ1-1; 9 positions match TRBD1. The V gene's germline CDR1 is GTSNPN and CDR2 SVGIG (reference sequence). The CDR3 consists of 13 residues. Germline trimming cut 5 bases from V and 8 bases from J; bases unmatched to any gene: 9. In nucleotides, the CDR3 is TGTGCCTGGGGACAGGGGAATGGCCTGGAAGCTTTCTTT. As protein: CAWGQGNGLEAFF.

This clone was detected only a few times. The J gene is TRBJ1-2, the V gene TRBV23-1; TRBD1 is a possible D gene (6 bases). TRBV23-1 is an open reading frame whose function is uncertain. With 3 bases removed from V and 6 bases from J, the gap between germline ends came to 23 bases. CDR3 size: 17 residues. The CDR3 spells CASSQSGGDTKRDGYTF. CDR3 in DNA: TGCGCCAGCAGTCAGTCGGGAGGGGACACGAAACGGGATGGCTACACCTTC.